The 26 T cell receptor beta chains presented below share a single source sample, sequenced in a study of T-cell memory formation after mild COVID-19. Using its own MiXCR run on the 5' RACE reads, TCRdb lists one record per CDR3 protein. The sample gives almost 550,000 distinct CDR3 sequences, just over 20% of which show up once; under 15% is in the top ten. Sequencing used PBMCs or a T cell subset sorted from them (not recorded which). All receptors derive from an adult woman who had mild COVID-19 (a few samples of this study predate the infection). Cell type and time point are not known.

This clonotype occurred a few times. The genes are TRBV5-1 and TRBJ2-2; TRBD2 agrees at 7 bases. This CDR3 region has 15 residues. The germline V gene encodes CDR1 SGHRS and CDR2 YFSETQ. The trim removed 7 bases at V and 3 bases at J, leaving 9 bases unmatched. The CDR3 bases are TGCGCCAGCGTCCTGGGAGGGATCGACACCGGGGAGCTGTTTTTT. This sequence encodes CASVLGGIDTGELFF.

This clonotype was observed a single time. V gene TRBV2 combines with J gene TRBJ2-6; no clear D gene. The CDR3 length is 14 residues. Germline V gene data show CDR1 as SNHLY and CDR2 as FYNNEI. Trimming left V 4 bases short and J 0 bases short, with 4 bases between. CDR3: CASSVNSGANVLTF. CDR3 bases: TGTGCCAGCAGTGTAAACTCTGGGGCCAACGTCCTGACTTTC.

The CDR3 DNA sequence: TGTGCCAGCAGCGTAGCTGGCCCGAAGGGCACGCAGTATTTT. Its protein product is CASSVAGPKGTQYF. The genes are TRBV9 and TRBJ2-3; the D is unclear. The CDR3 has 14 amino acids. V was cut by 0 bases and J by 9 bases, with 14 bases left in between. Germline V gene data show CDR1 as SGDLS and CDR2 as YYNGEE.

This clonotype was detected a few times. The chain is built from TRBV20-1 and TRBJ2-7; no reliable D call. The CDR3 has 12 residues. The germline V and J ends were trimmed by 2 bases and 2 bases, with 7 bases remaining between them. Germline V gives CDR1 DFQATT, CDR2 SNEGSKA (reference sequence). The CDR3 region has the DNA TGCAGTGCTAGATCTGCCCCCTACGAGCAGTACTTC. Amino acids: CSARSAPYEQYF.

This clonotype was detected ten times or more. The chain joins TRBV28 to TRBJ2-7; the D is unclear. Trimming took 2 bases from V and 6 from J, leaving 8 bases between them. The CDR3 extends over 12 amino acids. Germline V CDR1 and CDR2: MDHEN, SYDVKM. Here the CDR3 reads CASSLVSSEQYF. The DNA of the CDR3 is TGTGCCAGCAGTTTAGTATCTAGCGAGCAGTACTTC. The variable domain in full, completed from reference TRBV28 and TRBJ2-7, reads DVKVTQSSRYLVKRTGEKVFLECVQDMDHENMFWYRQDPGLGLRLIYFSYDVKMKEKGDIPEGYSVSREKKERFSLILESASTNQTSMYLCASSLVSSEQYFGPGTRLTVT.

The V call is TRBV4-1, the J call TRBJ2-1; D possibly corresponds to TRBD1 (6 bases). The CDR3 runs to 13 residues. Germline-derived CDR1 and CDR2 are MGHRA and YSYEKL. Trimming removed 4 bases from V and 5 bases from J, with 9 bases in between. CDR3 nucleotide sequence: TGCGCCAGCAGCCTTTCAGGGGACAATGAGCAGTTCTTC. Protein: CASSLSGDNEQFF.

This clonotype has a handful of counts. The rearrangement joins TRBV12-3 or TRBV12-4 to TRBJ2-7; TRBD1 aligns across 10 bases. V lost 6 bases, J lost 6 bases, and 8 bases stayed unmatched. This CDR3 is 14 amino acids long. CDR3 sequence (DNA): TGTGCCAGCAGACCCGGGACAGGGGTTTTCGAGCAGTACTTC. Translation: CASRPGTGVFEQYF.

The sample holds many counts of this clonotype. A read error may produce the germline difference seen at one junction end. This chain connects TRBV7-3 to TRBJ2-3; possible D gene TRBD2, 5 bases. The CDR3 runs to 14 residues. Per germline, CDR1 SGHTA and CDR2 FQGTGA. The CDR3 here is CASSLSGSTDTQYF. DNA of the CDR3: TGTGCCAGCAGTTTAAGCGGCAGCACAGATACGCAGTATTTT.

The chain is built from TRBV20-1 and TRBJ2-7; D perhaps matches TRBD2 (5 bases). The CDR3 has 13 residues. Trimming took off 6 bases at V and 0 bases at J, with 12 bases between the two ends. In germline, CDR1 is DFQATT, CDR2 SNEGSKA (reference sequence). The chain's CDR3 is CSADGGSSYEQYF. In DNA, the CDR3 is TGCAGTGCCGACGGTGGGAGCTCCTACGAGCAGTACTTC.

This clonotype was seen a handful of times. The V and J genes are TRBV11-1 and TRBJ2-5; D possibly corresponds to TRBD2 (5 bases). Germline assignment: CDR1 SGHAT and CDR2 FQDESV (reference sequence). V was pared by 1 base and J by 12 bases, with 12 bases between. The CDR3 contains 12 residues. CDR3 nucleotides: TGTGCCAGCAGCTTAGGCGCTAGCTCAGAGTACTTC. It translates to CASSLGASSEYF.

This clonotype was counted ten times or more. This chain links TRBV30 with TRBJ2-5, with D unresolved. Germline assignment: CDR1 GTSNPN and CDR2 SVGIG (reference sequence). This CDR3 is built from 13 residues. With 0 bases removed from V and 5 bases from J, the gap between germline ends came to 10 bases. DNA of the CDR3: TGTGCCTGGAGTGTACGTGTGCGGGAGACCCAGTACTTC. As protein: CAWSVRVRETQYF.

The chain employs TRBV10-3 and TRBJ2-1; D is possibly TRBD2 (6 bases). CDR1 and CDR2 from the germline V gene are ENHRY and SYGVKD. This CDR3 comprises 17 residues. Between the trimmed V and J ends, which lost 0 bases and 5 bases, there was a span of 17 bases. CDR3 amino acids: CAISESVFGRGDNEQFF. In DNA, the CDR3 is TGTGCCATCAGTGAGTCAGTGTTTGGGCGGGGAGACAATGAGCAGTTCTTC.

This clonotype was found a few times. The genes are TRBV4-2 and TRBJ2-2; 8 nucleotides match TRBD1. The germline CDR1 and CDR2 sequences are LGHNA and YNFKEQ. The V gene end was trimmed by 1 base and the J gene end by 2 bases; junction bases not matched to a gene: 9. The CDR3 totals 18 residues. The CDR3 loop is CASSQVTGAGGNTGELFF. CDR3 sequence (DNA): TGTGCCAGCAGCCAAGTTACTGGCGCAGGGGGCAACACCGGGGAGCTGTTTTTT.

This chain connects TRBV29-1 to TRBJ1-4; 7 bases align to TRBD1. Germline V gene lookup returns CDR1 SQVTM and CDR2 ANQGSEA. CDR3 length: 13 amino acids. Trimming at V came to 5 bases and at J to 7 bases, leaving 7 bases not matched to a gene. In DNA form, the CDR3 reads TGCAGCGTTCGACAGGGAGGAAGTGAAAAACTGTTTTTT. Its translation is CSVRQGGSEKLFF.

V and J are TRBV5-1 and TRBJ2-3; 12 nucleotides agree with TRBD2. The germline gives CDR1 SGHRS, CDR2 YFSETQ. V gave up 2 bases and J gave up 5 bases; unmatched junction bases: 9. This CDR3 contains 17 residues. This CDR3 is CASSLSWTSGAGDTQYF. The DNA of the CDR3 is TGCGCCAGCAGCTTATCCTGGACTAGCGGGGCAGGAGATACGCAGTATTTT.

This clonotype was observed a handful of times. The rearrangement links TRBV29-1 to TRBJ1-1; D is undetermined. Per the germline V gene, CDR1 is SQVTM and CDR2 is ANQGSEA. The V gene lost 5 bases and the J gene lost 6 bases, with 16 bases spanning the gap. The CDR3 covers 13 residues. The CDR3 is CSVTEWSGSEAFF. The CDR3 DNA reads TGCAGCGTTACCGAGTGGTCCGGGTCTGAAGCTTTCTTT.

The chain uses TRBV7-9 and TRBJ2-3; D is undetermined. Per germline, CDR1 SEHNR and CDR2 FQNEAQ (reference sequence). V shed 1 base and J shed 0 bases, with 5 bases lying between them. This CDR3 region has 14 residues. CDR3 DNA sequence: TGTGCCAGCAGCTTAGGGGAAAGCACAGATACGCAGTATTTT. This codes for CASSLGESTDTQYF.

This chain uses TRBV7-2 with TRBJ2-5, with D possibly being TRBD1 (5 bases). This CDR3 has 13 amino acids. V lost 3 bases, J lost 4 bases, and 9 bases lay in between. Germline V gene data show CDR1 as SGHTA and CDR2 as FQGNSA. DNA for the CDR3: TGTGCCAGCAGCTTCGGCAGGGCAGAGACCCAGTACTTC. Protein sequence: CASSFGRAETQYF.

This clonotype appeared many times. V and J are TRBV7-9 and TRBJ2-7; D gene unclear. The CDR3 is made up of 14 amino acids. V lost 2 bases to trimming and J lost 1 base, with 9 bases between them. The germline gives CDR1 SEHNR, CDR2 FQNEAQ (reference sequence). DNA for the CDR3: TGTGCCAGCAGCTTACACGCGGATTCCTACGAGCAGTACTTC. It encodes CASSLHADSYEQYF.

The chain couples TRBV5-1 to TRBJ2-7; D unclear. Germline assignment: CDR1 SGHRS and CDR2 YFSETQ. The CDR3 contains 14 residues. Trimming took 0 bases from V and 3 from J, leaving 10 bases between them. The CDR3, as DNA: TGCGCCAGCAGCTTGGGCAGACCCAACTACGAGCAGTACTTC. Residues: CASSLGRPNYEQYF.

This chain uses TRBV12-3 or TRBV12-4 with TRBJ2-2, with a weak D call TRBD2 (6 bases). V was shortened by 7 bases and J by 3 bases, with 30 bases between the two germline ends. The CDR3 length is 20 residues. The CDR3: CASIKERASFTSSYTGELFF. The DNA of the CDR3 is TGTGCCAGCATCAAAGAACGGGCCAGCTTTACTAGCAGCTACACCGGGGAGCTGTTTTTT.

The CDR3 nucleotides are TGTGCCATCCGACCCCCCCGGGAAGAGACCCAGTACTTC. Amino acid sequence: CAIRPPREETQYF. This chain uses TRBV7-7 with TRBJ2-5, with D unclear. The germline V gene has CDR1 SSHAT and CDR2 FNYEAQ (reference sequence). There are 13 residues in the CDR3. V lost 10 bases, J lost 3 bases, and 15 bases lay in between. Using reference TRBV7-7 and TRBJ2-5 for the parts outside the CDR3, the full variable domain is GAGVSQSPRYKVTKRGQDVTLRCDPISSHATLYWYQQALGQGPEFLTYFNYEAQPDKSGLPSDRFSAERPEGSISTLTIQRTEQRDSAMYRCAIRPPREETQYFGPGTRLLVL.

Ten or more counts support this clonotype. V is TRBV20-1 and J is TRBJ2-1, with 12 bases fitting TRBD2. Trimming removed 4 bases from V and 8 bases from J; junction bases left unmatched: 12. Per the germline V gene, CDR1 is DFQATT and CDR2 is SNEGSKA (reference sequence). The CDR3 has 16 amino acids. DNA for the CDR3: TGCAGTGCTACTTCTTCTCTAGCGGGAGGGCTTTATGAGCAGTTCTTC. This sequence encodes CSATSSLAGGLYEQFF.

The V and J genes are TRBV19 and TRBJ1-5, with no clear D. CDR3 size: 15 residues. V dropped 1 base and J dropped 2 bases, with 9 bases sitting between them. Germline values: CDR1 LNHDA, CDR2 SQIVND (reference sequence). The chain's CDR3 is CASSIVQAGNQPQHF. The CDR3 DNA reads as TGTGCCAGTAGTATAGTCCAGGCCGGCAATCAGCCCCAGCATTTT.

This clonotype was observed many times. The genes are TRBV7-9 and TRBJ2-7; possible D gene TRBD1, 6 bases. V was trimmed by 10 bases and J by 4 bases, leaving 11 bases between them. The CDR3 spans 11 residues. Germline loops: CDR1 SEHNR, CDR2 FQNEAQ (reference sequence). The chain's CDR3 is CAIKTGYEQYF. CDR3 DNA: TGTGCCATCAAAACAGGGTACGAGCAGTACTTC.

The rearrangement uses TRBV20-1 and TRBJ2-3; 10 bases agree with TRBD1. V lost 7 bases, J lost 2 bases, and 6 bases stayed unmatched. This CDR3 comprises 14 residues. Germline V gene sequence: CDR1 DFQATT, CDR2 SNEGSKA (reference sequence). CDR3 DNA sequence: TGCAGTGTATGGGACAGGGGCAACACAGATACGCAGTATTTT. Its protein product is CSVWDRGNTDTQYF.